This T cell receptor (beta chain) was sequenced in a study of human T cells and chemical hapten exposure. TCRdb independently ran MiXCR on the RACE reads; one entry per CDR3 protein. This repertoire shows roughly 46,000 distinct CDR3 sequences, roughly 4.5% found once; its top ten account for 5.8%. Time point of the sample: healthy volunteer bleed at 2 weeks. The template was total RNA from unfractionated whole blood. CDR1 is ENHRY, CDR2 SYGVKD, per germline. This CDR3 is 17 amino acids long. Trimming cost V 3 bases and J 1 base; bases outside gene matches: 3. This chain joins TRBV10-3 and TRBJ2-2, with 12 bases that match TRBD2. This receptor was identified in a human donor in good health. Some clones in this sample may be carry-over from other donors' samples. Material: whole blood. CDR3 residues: CAISDRTSGKNTGELFF. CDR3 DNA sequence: TGTGCCATCAGTGACCGGACTAGCGGGAAGAACACCGGGGAGCTGTTTTTT.